This entry concerns a single T cell receptor beta chain. Its antigen is not yet known. No per-base quality is available; no much larger clone lies one base away. The collaborating institutions used their own protocols to collect whole blood in K2EDTA tubes. For TCRbeta analysis, collaborators shipped samples in one of three forms: frozen whole blood, isolated PBMCs, or DNA extracted from either of those sample types. The sample comes from a study of blood T cell repertoires in COVID-19 (dated by TCRdb to between 2020 and 2021). Broadly, across the study: Samples covering the acute and convalescent phases of COVID-19 were provided by collaborators in the United States, Italy and Spain. The repertoires were released in a freely available public database intended as a resource for research on the immune response to SARS-CoV-2. The prospective study material was composed of cDNA or gDNA derived from T cells, B-cell-depleted T cells, or PBMCs. Where available, HLA class I and class II types were taken from metadata supplied by the sample provider and were not determined by assay-based typing. The sample metadata nearly always contained a de-identified subject ID, COVID-19 status, age in years and sex. The dataset comprised deeply sampled blood TCRbeta repertoires from subjects exposed to, actively infected with, or recovered from COVID-19. Samples were obtained from the ongoing ImmuneRACE study (first 160 participants) and from about 1,300 subjects provided by 6 global collaborators. Findings and caveats that apply to the study as a whole: Clinical and demographic metadata were provided uncurated, with the amount varying by source and participant.

V loses 6 bases at its end and J loses 16 bases; junction bases beyond the gene matches: 9. From cysteine to phenylalanine, the CDR3 is 12 amino acids long. This entry keeps only the CDR3 DNA: 36 bases, framed from base 1. Per the germline V gene, SNHLY is the CDR1 and FYNNEI is the CDR2. TCRbeta CDR3 regions were amplified from genomic DNA by means of the immunoSEQ Assay, a bias-controlled multiplex PCR. The authors processed their data as follows. Within the assay, amplification of reference gene primers was used to estimate how many nucleated cells each sample contained. To quantify the absolute abundance of each unique TCRbeta CDR3 rearrangement, sequence reads were collapsed and filtered. Productive Simpson clonality was computed per sample as the square root of Simpson's diversity index over productive rearrangements. This immuneACCESS table, as held by TCRdb, lists in-frame sequences with V and J called but not all clones. Of the missing ones, under half trace to an unresolved V gene in checked studies; the others have no known cause. D and trimming were read from the DNA, whereas the V and J calls and clone size are those reported in that table. The sample yields 140,000 or so clones; 85% to 90% were counted once. Approximately 2.8% of the sample is held by the ten biggest clonotypes.

The chain joins TRBV2 to TRBJ2-1; 10 central nucleotides agree with TRBD2. The clonotype was recovered from a woman aged 55-70 years with active COVID-19. The material sequenced was peripheral blood. The CDR3 loop reads CASRKLTSGHFF. The nucleotide sequence reads as follows: TGTGCCAGCAGGAAACTGACTAGCGGGCACTTCTTC.